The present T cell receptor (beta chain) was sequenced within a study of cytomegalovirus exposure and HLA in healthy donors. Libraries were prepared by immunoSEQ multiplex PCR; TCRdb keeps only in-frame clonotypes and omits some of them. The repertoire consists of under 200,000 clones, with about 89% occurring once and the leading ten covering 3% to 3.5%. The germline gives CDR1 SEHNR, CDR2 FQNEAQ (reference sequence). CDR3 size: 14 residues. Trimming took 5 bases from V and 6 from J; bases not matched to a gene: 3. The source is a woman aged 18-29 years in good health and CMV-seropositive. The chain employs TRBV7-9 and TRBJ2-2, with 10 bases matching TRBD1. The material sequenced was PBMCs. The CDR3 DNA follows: TGTGCCAGCAGCGTGGGACAGGGGCCCGGGGAGCTGTTTTTT. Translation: CASSVGQGPGELFF.